This is a list of T cell receptor beta chains from one sample in a study of CD8 T cells in Susac syndrome. TCRdb reprocessed the immunoSEQ multiplex PCR reads with MiXCR, giving one entry per CDR3 protein. The sample has roughly 140,000 distinct CDR3 sequences, 95% to 96% seen once. Material for sequencing was CD8+ T cells from PBMCs. These receptors came from a human donor with multiple sclerosis. CDR3s include the opening cysteine and the closing phenylalanine or tryptophan. The order of the fields is CDR3 length, D gene, V gene, clone size, J gene, CDR3 DNA, CDR3 protein. A D gene is named only where the DNA matches it firmly. Rows give clone size only sometimes, using once, few, many, or a class for an expanded clone.

12	.	TRBV11-2	.	TRBJ2-7	TGTGCCGCTGGCCTCCACCTGCACGAGCAGTACTTC	CAAGLHLHEQYF
14	TRBD2	TRBV3-1	.	TRBJ2-5	TGTGCCAGCAGCCAAGAAAGCGGGACAGAGACCCAGTACTTC	CASSQESGTETQYF
14	.	TRBV30	once	TRBJ2-1	TGTGCCTGGAAAACAGAGAGCTCCTACAATGAGCAGTTCTTC	CAWKTESSYNEQFF
14	.	TRBV13	once	TRBJ1-1	TGTGCCAGCAGCTTAGGGCGGACGAACACTGAAGCTTTCTTT	CASSLGRTNTEAFF
13	TRBD2	TRBV29-1	.	TRBJ2-7	TGCAGCGCACAAGCCGGGACTAACTACGAGCAGTACTTC	CSAQAGTNYEQYF
13	.	TRBV12-5	once	TRBJ1-6	TGTGCTAGTCAGCGTGACAGTAATTCACCCCTCCACTTT	CASQRDSNSPLHF
13	TRBD1	TRBV12-3/TRBV12-4	.	TRBJ2-5	TGTGCCAGCAGCCACAGGGGGCAAGAGACCCAGTACTTC	CASSHRGQETQYF
12	.	TRBV5-1	.	TRBJ1-1	TGCGCCAGCTACGGGAGCAGGGCTGAAGCTTTCTTT	CASYGSRAEAFF
19	TRBD2	TRBV20-1	.	TRBJ2-5	TGCAGTGCTAGATCCGGGACTAGCGGGGGGCGGGCTTACCAAGAGACCCAGTACTTC	CSARSGTSGGRAYQETQYF
14	.	TRBV27	once	TRBJ2-2	TGTGCCAGCAGTCTTAGGGGGGGTTCAGGGGAGCTGTTTTTT	CASSLRGGSGELFF
13	.	TRBV12-5	.	TRBJ1-5	TGTGCTAGTGGTTTGGTAATGGGGCAGCCCCAGCATTTT	CASGLVMGQPQHF
13	.	TRBV30	.	TRBJ1-5	TGTGCCTGGAGTAGTAACCTTAATCAGCCCCAGCATTTT	CAWSSNLNQPQHF
14	TRBD1	TRBV30	.	TRBJ2-1	TGTGCCTGGAGTTTGGGACAGGGTTATCCCCTACGATTCTTC	CAWSLGQGYPLRFF
13	.	TRBV12-3/TRBV12-4	.	TRBJ1-5	TGTGCCAGCAAGGGCGAGGGGGGACAGCCCCAGCATTTT	CASKGEGGQPQHF
16	TRBD2	TRBV3-1	.	TRBJ2-5	TGTGCCAGCAGCCAAGATGGACTAGCGGGGCTAGAGACCCAGTACTTC	CASSQDGLAGLETQYF
15	.	TRBV6-6	.	TRBJ2-3	TGTGCCAGCACCGAATCACAGGGAAGCACAGATACGCAGTATTTT	CASTESQGSTDTQYF
13	.	TRBV9	.	TRBJ2-7	TGTGCCAGCAGCGTAGGAACAACCTACGAGCAGTACTTC	CASSVGTTYEQYF
13	.	TRBV20-1	.	TRBJ1-2	TGCAGTGCGACCCCGCCCGGGACAAAACTAGGGGCCTTC	CSATPPGTKLGAF
15	.	TRBV4-1	.	TRBJ1-5	TGCGCCAGCACCCATTCCTCAGGCGGCAATCAGCCCCAGCATTTT	CASTHSSGGNQPQHF
12	.	TRBV7-9	.	TRBJ2-1	TGTGCCAGCAGCTTAGATGGGACACCCCAGTTCTTC	CASSLDGTPQFF
16	.	TRBV9	.	TRBJ2-6	TGTGCCAGCAGCGACCGGATAAGCTCTGGGGCCAACGTCCTGACTTTC	CASSDRISSGANVLTF
13	.	TRBV11-1	few	TRBJ2-2	TGTGCCAGCAGCTTTAAAGGGGCCGGGGAGCTGTTTTTT	CASSFKGAGELFF
13	.	TRBV14	once	TRBJ1-2	TGTGCCAGCAGCCAAGATCGATGGTCTGGCTACACCTTC	CASSQDRWSGYTF
15	TRBD1	TRBV7-6	.	TRBJ2-5	TGTGCCACCCAGGAGGGGACAGGCCTCGGGGAGACCCAGTACTTC	CATQEGTGLGETQYF
15	TRBD1	TRBV3-1	.	TRBJ1-1	TGTGCCAGCAGCCATCTAGGGACAGGGGATCTGCGAGCTTTCTTT	CASSHLGTGDLRAFF
17	TRBD2	TRBV20-1	.	TRBJ2-1	TGCAGTGCTATACTAGCGGGGGGCGACCCTTCCTACAATGAGCAGTTCTTC	CSAILAGGDPSYNEQFF
15	.	TRBV5-4	once	TRBJ1-2	TGTGCCAGCAGCTTGGACCGGGGGGGTTACTATGGCTACACCTTC	CASSLDRGGYYGYTF
14	.	TRBV5-6	.	TRBJ2-1	TGTGCCAGCAGCTTCGGGACTGTCAAAAATGAGCAGTTCTTC	CASSFGTVKNEQFF
16	.	TRBV20-1	.	TRBJ1-1	TGCAGTGCTTCCCCCGGGACTGTCGTAGAGAACACTGAAGCTTTCTTT	CSASPGTVVENTEAFF
14	.	TRBV7-9	.	TRBJ1-5	TGTGCCAGCAGCTTAGGGGGTAACCCTCAGCCCCAGCATTTT	CASSLGGNPQPQHF
16	.	TRBV6-5	.	TRBJ2-5	TGTGCCAGCAGTTACGCTTTAGGGGGGGCCGGGGAGACCCAGTACTTC	CASSYALGGAGETQYF
14	.	TRBV20-1	.	TRBJ2-3	TGCAGTGCTAGAGATCGAGTCTTAGCTGATACGCAGTATTTT	CSARDRVLADTQYF
14	.	TRBV7-9	.	TRBJ1-6	TGTGCCAGCAGCCCCGTGACGGGAAATTCACCCCTCCACTTT	CASSPVTGNSPLHF
14	TRBD1	TRBV15	.	TRBJ1-2	TGTGCCACCAGCAGATCAGGACAGGGGACTGGCTACACCTTC	CATSRSGQGTGYTF
15	TRBD1	TRBV27	.	TRBJ2-7	TGTGCCAGCAGTTTTTCGGGACAGGGACCCTACGAGCAGTACTTC	CASSFSGQGPYEQYF
18	TRBD1	TRBV5-4	.	TRBJ2-6	TGTGCCAGCAGGCCGCCCCCGGGACAGGGGACTGGGGCCAACGTCCTGACTTTC	CASRPPPGQGTGANVLTF
14	TRBD1	TRBV5-1	once	TRBJ2-5	TGCGCCAGCAGCTTATGGGACAGTAAAGAGACCCAGTACTTC	CASSLWDSKETQYF
15	TRBD1	TRBV20-1	.	TRBJ2-1	TGCAGTGCTCGAAGTCGGGGACAGGGCTACAATGAGCAGTTCTTC	CSARSRGQGYNEQFF
13	TRBD1	TRBV27	.	TRBJ2-7	TGTGCCAGCAGTTTGAGGGGGCCCTACGAGCAGTACTTC	CASSLRGPYEQYF
14	.	TRBV30	once	TRBJ2-2	TGTGCCTGGAGTCTCACGGGACTGCCTTGGGAGCTGTTTTTT	CAWSLTGLPWELFF
13	.	TRBV28	.	TRBJ1-6	TGTGCCAGCAGGGGGCCCATCGGTTCACCCCTCCACTTT	CASRGPIGSPLHF
16	.	TRBV7-9	.	TRBJ1-6	TGTGCCAGCAGCCAGGAGATGACATTCGTCGATTCACCCCTCCACTTT	CASSQEMTFVDSPLHF
11	.	TRBV12-5	.	TRBJ1-5	TGTGCTAGTGGTTTCACCCAGCCCCAGCATTTT	CASGFTQPQHF
15	.	TRBV6-6	.	TRBJ2-2	TGTGCCAGCAGTTACTCAGTCAGGGCGACCGGGGAGCTGTTTTTT	CASSYSVRATGELFF
15	TRBD1	TRBV30	.	TRBJ2-7	TGTGCCTGGAAGATCGGACAGGGCTTATCCGACGAGCAGTACTTC	CAWKIGQGLSDEQYF
16	TRBD2	TRBV7-6	.	TRBJ2-3	TGTGCCAGCAGCTCCCGGCTAGCGGGAGGCACAGATACGCAGTATTTT	CASSSRLAGGTDTQYF
11	.	TRBV12-5	.	TRBJ1-1	TGTGCTAGTGGTTCCCACTTTGAAGCTTTCTTT	CASGSHFEAFF
16	.	TRBV29-1	.	TRBJ2-1	TGCAGCGTTGCTCAGAGCGGGCGGTCCCCCTACAATGAGCAGTTCTTC	CSVAQSGRSPYNEQFF
14	TRBD1	TRBV16	.	TRBJ1-6	TGTGCCAGCAGCTTAGGGGGCGGTTATTCACCCCTCCACTTT	CASSLGGGYSPLHF
15	.	TRBV9	.	TRBJ2-2	TGTGCCAGCAGCGTCCGGGACACCAACACCGGGGAGCTGTTTTTT	CASSVRDTNTGELFF
14	TRBD1	TRBV9	.	TRBJ1-1	TGTGCCAGCAGCTTTGACAGGGGGAACACTGAAGCTTTCTTT	CASSFDRGNTEAFF
13	.	TRBV27	.	TRBJ2-7	TGTGCCAGCAGTTTATCAGCTGGATTCGAGCAGTACTTC	CASSLSAGFEQYF
14	TRBD2	TRBV3-1	.	TRBJ2-1	TGTGCCAGCAGCCACATACTAGCGGGGGGGTCGCAGTTCTTC	CASSHILAGGSQFF
12	.	TRBV3-1	.	TRBJ2-7	TGTGCCAGCAGCCCCGGGGGGCACGAGCAGTACTTC	CASSPGGHEQYF
13	.	TRBV19	.	TRBJ2-1	TGTGCCAGTAGTATAGCCGGCTGGGATGAGCAGTTCTTC	CASSIAGWDEQFF